These 31 T cell receptor beta chains share one sample of origin, sequenced in a study of shared clonotypes between healthy human individuals. The naive CD8 fraction comprised CD45RO-negative cells positively selected for CCR7 and excluded terminally differentiated effector memory CD45RA+ cells. Sequencing was performed with immunoSEQ multiplex PCR; in TCRdb, only in-frame clones are kept and a portion is missing. The repertoire holds around 700,000 clones, with just over 90% as singletons. Input material: naive CD8+ T cells sorted from blood. The receptors were gathered from a man aged 25-40 years in good health.

V gene TRBV30 combines with J gene TRBJ2-1, with D perhaps matching TRBD2 (6 bases). The CDR3 sequence is 15 residues long. Per germline, CDR1 GTSNPN and CDR2 SVGIG (reference sequence). V shed 0 bases and J shed 8 bases, with 17 bases lying between them. In DNA form, the CDR3 reads TGTGCCTGGAGTGTTGGTGGGGGAGGACTTGATGAGCAGTTCTTC. Its protein is CAWSVGGGGLDEQFF.

This chain connects TRBV7-9 to TRBJ2-5, with TRBD2 matching 11 bases. This CDR3 comprises 17 residues. The trim removed 4 bases at V and 2 bases at J, leaving 9 bases unmatched. Germline V lookup: CDR1 SEHNR, CDR2 FQNEAQ (reference sequence). CDR3 region: CASSSLSSGRYQETQYF. The CDR3 coding sequence is TGTGCCAGCAGCTCCCTTTCTAGCGGGAGGTATCAAGAGACCCAGTACTTC. Variable domain in full (rest from reference TRBV7-9 and TRBJ2-5): DTGVSQNPRHKITKRGQNVTFRCDPISEHNRLYWYRQTLGQGPEFLTYFQNEAQLEKSRLLSDRFSAERPKGSFSTLEIQRTEQGDSAMYLCASSSLSSGRYQETQYFGPGTRLLVL.

The V gene is TRBV2, the J gene TRBJ2-7; 10 positions agree with TRBD2. CDR1 is SNHLY, CDR2 FYNNEI, per germline. This CDR3 comprises 13 residues. V lost 6 bases and J lost 9; bases outside the gene matches: 8. CDR3 residues: CASSVAGGSRQYF. The CDR3 bases are TGTGCCAGCAGCGTAGCGGGAGGATCAAGGCAGTACTTC. Full variable domain (remainder filled in from reference TRBV2 and TRBJ2-7): EPEVTQTPSHQVTQMGQEVILRCVPISNHLYFYWYRQILGQKVEFLVSFYNNEISEKSEIFDDQFSVERPDGSNFTLKIRSTKLEDSAMYFCASSVAGGSRQYFGPGTRLTVT.

The chain combines TRBV30 with TRBJ2-3; D is undetermined. V was cut by 3 bases and J by 4 bases, with 8 bases left in between. Germline CDR1 and CDR2: GTSNPN and SVGIG (reference sequence). The CDR3 is 12 residues long. CDR3 coding DNA: TGTGCCTGGAGAGACTGGGCAGATACGCAGTATTTT. Translating it yields CAWRDWADTQYF.

This rearrangement joins TRBV5-4 to TRBJ2-1; D remains unclear. In germline, CDR1 is SGHNT, CDR2 YYREEE (reference sequence). The CDR3 runs to 14 residues. V was trimmed by 0 bases and J by 4 bases, leaving 8 bases between them. This CDR3 is CASSLGLLYNEQFF. In DNA form, the CDR3 reads TGTGCCAGCAGCTTGGGACTGTTATACAATGAGCAGTTCTTC.

V and J are TRBV7-3 and TRBJ2-1; 11 bases are a match to TRBD1. This CDR3 comprises 19 residues. Germline CDR1 is SGHTA and CDR2 is FQGTGA. V was pared by 1 base and J by 5 bases, with 13 bases of the junction left unmatched. The CDR3 coding sequence is TGTGCCAGCAGCTTAATAAGGTCCTCGGACAGGGGGCCAAACAATGAGCAGTTCTTC. Its translation: CASSLIRSSDRGPNNEQFF.

The rearrangement uses TRBV28 and TRBJ1-4; possible D gene TRBD1, 5 bases. Germline lookup yields CDR1 MDHEN and CDR2 SYDVKM. The CDR3 covers 14 residues. Between the trimmed V and J ends, which lost 2 bases and 12 bases, there was a span of 16 bases. CDR3: CASSLDGGMGELFF. The CDR3 coding sequence is TGTGCCAGCAGTTTAGATGGAGGGATGGGGGAACTGTTTTTT.

V usage is TRBV30 and J usage is TRBJ2-3; TRBD1 is a possible D gene (6 bases). The CDR3 sequence is 12 residues long. In germline, CDR1 is GTSNPN, CDR2 SVGIG (reference sequence). Trimming shortened V by 7 bases and J by 2 bases, and 10 bases separated the two germline ends. Here the CDR3 DNA reads TGTGCCTCACAGGGAATCACAGATACGCAGTATTTT. This sequence encodes CASQGITDTQYF.

The gene calls are TRBV14 and TRBJ2-7; 7 bases fit TRBD1. CDR3 length: 18 residues. Trimming took 1 base from V and 0 from J; bases not matched to a gene: 12. CDR1 is SGHDN, CDR2 FVKESK, per germline. CDR3: CASSQVGVGDRASYEQYF. The DNA for the CDR3 is TGTGCCAGCAGCCAAGTAGGAGTCGGAGACAGGGCCTCCTACGAGCAGTACTTC. The variable domain in full, with the rest retrieved from reference TRBV14 and TRBJ2-7, is EAGVTQFPSHSVIEKGQTVTLRCDPISGHDNLYWYRRVMGKEIKFLLHFVKESKQDESGMPNNRFLAERTGGTYSTLKVQPAELEDSGVYFCASSQVGVGDRASYEQYFGPGTRLTVT.

There are a few counts of this clone. The CDR3 sequence is CASSSGQGVHYGYTF. CDR3 in DNA: TGTGCCAGCAGTAGCGGACAGGGGGTCCATTATGGCTACACCTTC. The chain is built from TRBV6-5 and TRBJ1-2, with 10 bases fitting TRBD1. With 5 bases clipped from V and 5 bases from J, the junction kept 8 bases outside the gene matches. The CDR3 spans 15 residues. Germline loops: CDR1 MNHEY, CDR2 SVGAGI.

The gene calls are TRBV9 and TRBJ2-7; no clear D gene. Deletions cut 5 bases from V and 6 bases from J, with 18 bases between. Germline V lookup: CDR1 SGDLS, CDR2 YYNGEE. The CDR3 contains 14 residues. The DNA for the CDR3 is TGTGCCAGCAGACTTAATCCTTGGTCAGTCGAGCAGTACTTC. This sequence encodes CASRLNPWSVEQYF. Full variable domain (outside the CDR3, taken from reference TRBV9 and TRBJ2-7): DSGVTQTPKHLITATGQRVTLRCSPRSGDLSVYWYQQSLDQGLQFLIQYYNGEERAKGNILERFSAQQFPDLHSELNLSSLELGDSALYFCASRLNPWSVEQYFGPGTRLTVT.

The genes are TRBV5-1 and TRBJ2-1; 9 bases agree with TRBD1. The CDR3 is 15 amino acids. CDR1 is SGHRS, CDR2 YFSETQ, per germline. Trimming took 4 bases from V and 5 from J; bases not matched to a gene: 7. In DNA form, the CDR3 reads TGCGCCAGCAGCGTTACAGGGGGCGCCCACAATGAGCAGTTCTTC. As protein: CASSVTGGAHNEQFF. The full variable domain, with the rest looked up from reference TRBV5-1 and TRBJ2-1, is KAGVTQTPRYLIKTRGQQVTLSCSPISGHRSVSWYQQTPGQGLQFLFEYFSETQRNKGNFPGRFSGRQFSNSRSEMNVSTLELGDSALYLCASSVTGGAHNEQFFGPGTRLTVL.

The chain carries TRBV2 and TRBJ2-5, with no clear D. From germline, CDR1 is SNHLY and CDR2 FYNNEI. V dropped 3 bases and J dropped 4 bases, with 18 bases sitting between them. The CDR3 runs 16 residues. The CDR3 loop reads CASSDGATNAVETQYF. The CDR3 region has the DNA TGTGCCAGCAGTGACGGAGCAACTAACGCTGTAGAGACCCAGTACTTC.

The chain couples TRBV11-2 to TRBJ2-6; the D is unclear. Germline V gene sequence: CDR1 SGHAT, CDR2 FQNNGV. The CDR3 contains 15 residues. V was cut by 1 base and J by 2 bases, with 6 bases left in between. The CDR3 sequence: CASSLGSTGANVLTF. The CDR3 coding sequence is TGTGCCAGCAGCTTAGGGAGCACTGGGGCCAACGTCCTGACTTTC.

The rearrangement joins TRBV27 to TRBJ2-7; D is undetermined. Trimming cost V 6 bases and J 3 bases, with 6 bases left between them. The germline V gene encodes CDR1 MNHEY and CDR2 SMNVEV (reference sequence). This CDR3 has 11 amino acids. The CDR3 loop is CASRFGYEQYF. In nucleotides, the CDR3 is TGTGCCAGCAGGTTCGGCTACGAGCAGTACTTC.

The chain combines TRBV19 with TRBJ1-1, with 7 bases identical to TRBD1. J lost 1 base, V lost 3 bases, and 8 bases had no gene match. There are 16 residues in the CDR3. The germline gives CDR1 LNHDA, CDR2 SQIVND (reference sequence). CDR3 in DNA: TGTGCCAGTAGTATGTTGGCAGGGGGAAAGAACACTGAAGCTTTCTTT. Amino acids: CASSMLAGGKNTEAFF.

This clone has more than one count but fewer than ten. The V call is TRBV5-5, the J call TRBJ2-7, with a tentative D call TRBD1 (5 bases). The CDR3 extends over 14 amino acids. V was pared by 3 bases and J by 5 bases, with 15 bases between. Germline V lookup: CDR1 SGHKS, CDR2 YYEKEE (reference sequence). The CDR3 DNA is TGTGCCAGCAGCTCGACAGTCGCATGGGACGAGCAGTACTTC. It is translated as CASSSTVAWDEQYF.

The chain carries TRBV28 and TRBJ2-5, with D perhaps TRBD2 (6 bases). This CDR3 is 15 amino acids long. V was pared by 5 bases and J by 5 bases, with 18 bases between. Germline V gene data show CDR1 as MDHEN and CDR2 as SYDVKM. This CDR3 is CASSPLAGIGETQYF. CDR3 nucleotides: TGTGCCAGCAGTCCGTTGGCGGGAATCGGGGAGACCCAGTACTTC.

The chain joins TRBV28 to TRBJ2-7, with TRBD2 as a possible D gene (6 bases). Germline V gene lookup returns CDR1 MDHEN and CDR2 SYDVKM. The CDR3 spans 15 residues. V was shortened by 7 bases and J by 0 bases, with 16 bases between the two germline ends. CDR3 residues: CASIHGSISSYEQYF. The CDR3 region has the DNA TGTGCCAGCATCCACGGGAGCATCTCCTCCTACGAGCAGTACTTC.

This clone has just one count. CDR3 protein: CASSLGTTAQETQYF. The CDR3 DNA follows: TGTGCCAGCAGCTTAGGGACCACGGCCCAAGAGACCCAGTACTTC. The gene calls are TRBV7-9 and TRBJ2-5; no reliable D call. The CDR3 spans 15 residues. V lost 1 base and J 1 base, leaving 10 bases between the germline ends. The V gene's germline CDR1 is SEHNR and CDR2 FQNEAQ (reference sequence).

The chain recombines TRBV7-2 with TRBJ2-3; 10 nucleotides align to TRBD2. The CDR3 loop spans 14 amino acids. V dropped 3 bases and J dropped 3; count of bases not matched to a gene: 0. Germline V gene lookup returns CDR1 SGHTA and CDR2 FQGNSA. CDR3 region: CASSLGLATDTQYF. In DNA, the CDR3 is TGTGCCAGCAGCTTGGGACTAGCGACAGATACGCAGTATTTT.

J is TRBJ2-7 and V is TRBV7-9, with D perhaps TRBD2 (5 bases). The CDR3 has 14 amino acids. Looked up from germline, CDR1 is SEHNR and CDR2 is FQNEAQ (reference sequence). The V gene lost 4 bases and the J gene lost 2 bases, with 12 bases spanning the gap. The CDR3 loop reads CASSSGERAYEQYF. CDR3 bases: TGTGCCAGCAGCTCCGGTGAGAGGGCCTACGAGCAGTACTTC. Full variable domain (outside the CDR3, taken from reference TRBV7-9 and TRBJ2-7): DTGVSQNPRHKITKRGQNVTFRCDPISEHNRLYWYRQTLGQGPEFLTYFQNEAQLEKSRLLSDRFSAERPKGSFSTLEIQRTEQGDSAMYLCASSSGERAYEQYFGPGTRLTVT.

This clone was recorded only once. The chain carries TRBV7-2 and TRBJ2-7; D not resolved. The CDR3 consists of 12 residues. V was trimmed by 5 bases and J by 5 bases, leaving 10 bases between them. Looked up from germline, CDR1 is SGHTA and CDR2 is FQGNSA. The CDR3 DNA reads TGTGCCAGCAGCCCAGGTTTACACGAGCAGTACTTC. This encodes CASSPGLHEQYF.

CDR3 loop: CASEGLAGPSSYNEQFF. CDR3 in DNA: TGTGCCAGCGAAGGACTAGCGGGGCCGAGCTCCTACAATGAGCAGTTCTTC. J is TRBJ2-1 and V is TRBV19, with TRBD2 identical over 12 bases. This CDR3 comprises 17 residues. The V and J ends lost 9 bases and 0 bases, in that order; junction bases with no gene match: 9. Germline loops: CDR1 LNHDA, CDR2 SQIVND (reference sequence).

This chain links TRBV7-2 with TRBJ1-2, with 11 bases fitting TRBD1. CDR1 is SGHTA and CDR2 is FQGNSA in the germline V gene. V shed 5 bases, J shed 4 bases, and the junction held 6 bases outside the gene matches. This CDR3 spans 15 amino acids. In DNA, the CDR3 is TGTGCCAGCAGCGTGGACAGGGGGCATGGCTATGGCTACACCTTC. Amino acid sequence: CASSVDRGHGYGYTF.

This sequence joins TRBV29-1 and TRBJ2-2, with D possibly being TRBD2 (6 bases). Looked up from germline, CDR1 is SQVTM and CDR2 is ANQGSEA. The CDR3 has 13 amino acids. V was cut by 7 bases and J by 5 bases, with 14 bases left in between. The CDR3 reads CSGLGDVTGELFF. The CDR3 DNA follows: TGCAGCGGACTAGGGGACGTAACCGGGGAGCTGTTTTTT.

CDR3 residues: CASSGPQGYANEKLFF. Here the CDR3 DNA reads TGTGCCAGCAGCGGGCCCCAGGGTTACGCTAATGAAAAACTGTTTTTT. The J gene is TRBJ1-4, the V gene TRBV7-6; D may be TRBD1 (5 bases). The CDR3 is made up of 16 amino acids. The V gene lost 5 bases and the J gene lost 3 bases, with 16 bases spanning the gap. The V gene's germline CDR1 is SGHVS and CDR2 FNYEAQ.

The J gene is TRBJ1-4, the V gene TRBV30, with D tentatively TRBD1 (6 bases). The V gene lost 8 bases and the J gene lost 6 bases, with 22 bases spanning the gap. Germline-derived CDR1 and CDR2 are GTSNPN and SVGIG (reference sequence). CDR3 size: 15 residues. The CDR3 DNA reads as TGTGCCCTGGGCCCCGGGGGCGCAGGTGATGAAAAACTGTTTTTT. Its protein is CALGPGGAGDEKLFF.

The V and J genes are TRBV7-9 and TRBJ2-7, with D perhaps TRBD1 (5 bases). CDR3 size: 15 residues. Germline values: CDR1 SEHNR, CDR2 FQNEAQ (reference sequence). The V end lost 7 bases, the J end lost 4 bases, and 20 bases lay between the germline ends. The CDR3: CASIPDRPVSYEQYF. The CDR3 DNA follows: TGTGCCAGCATCCCCGACAGACCAGTATCTTACGAGCAGTACTTC.

Only one count was recorded for this clone. This CDR3 reads CASSSGQGYYEQYF. The DNA of the CDR3 is TGCGCCAGCAGCTCGGGACAGGGATACTACGAGCAGTACTTC. The chain recombines TRBV5-1 with TRBJ2-7, with 9 nucleotides matching TRBD1. The germline gives CDR1 SGHRS, CDR2 YFSETQ. Losses at the gene ends were 3 bases for V and 3 bases for J; bases not matched to a gene: 4. CDR3 size: 14 residues.

The rearrangement links TRBV5-1 to TRBJ2-7; TRBD2 aligns across 10 bases. V dropped 4 bases and J dropped 6; count of bases not matched to a gene: 10. Germline V gene lookup returns CDR1 SGHRS and CDR2 YFSETQ. CDR3 length equals 15 residues. Here the CDR3 reads CASSITGTSVLEQYF. CDR3 nucleotide sequence: TGCGCCAGCAGCATCACCGGGACTAGCGTTCTCGAGCAGTACTTC.